Below, 20 T cell receptor beta chains from the same sample are listed, as sequenced in a study of response to subunit inactivated influenza vaccine. TCRdb re-called the RT-PCR reads through MiXCR, storing one row per CDR3 protein. The repertoire includes about 650,000 distinct CDR3 sequences, about 14% of them detected once, and 7.6% sits in the top ten. The sequencing used PBMCs from blood, collected roughly 15 days before vaccination. The receptors were gathered from a man aged 50 to 60 who received an inactivated influenza vaccine.

This sequence joins TRBV11-2 and TRBJ2-1; no reliable D call. Trimming stripped 5 bases from V and 4 bases from J, with 9 bases between. The CDR3 covers 13 residues. Germline V CDR1 and CDR2: SGHAT, FQNNGV. CDR3: CASSPAQYNEQFF. As DNA, the CDR3 is TGTGCCAGCAGCCCTGCGCAGTACAATGAGCAGTTCTTC.

This clonotype was seen repeatedly, ten times or more. The rearrangement joins TRBV10-3 to TRBJ1-2; D is perhaps TRBD1 (6 bases). In germline, CDR1 is ENHRY, CDR2 SYGVKD. V was pared by 7 bases and J by 2 bases, with 17 bases between. This CDR3 is built from 15 residues. This CDR3 is CAINAGRDINYGYTF. CDR3 DNA: TGTGCCATCAACGCGGGCCGGGACATCAACTATGGCTACACCTTC.

This chain connects TRBV5-1 to TRBJ2-1; 10 positions agree with TRBD2. Germline values: CDR1 SGHRS, CDR2 YFSETQ. The CDR3 is 16 residues long. Trimming removed 2 bases from V and 8 bases from J; junction bases left unmatched: 10. The CDR3 DNA is TGCGCCAGCAGCTTTCTGGCTAGCGGGAGAGTTGATGAGCAGTTCTTC. As protein: CASSFLASGRVDEQFF. The full variable domain, in which reference TRBV5-1 and TRBJ2-1 provide the parts outside the CDR3, is KAGVTQTPRYLIKTRGQQVTLSCSPISGHRSVSWYQQTPGQGLQFLFEYFSETQRNKGNFPGRFSGRQFSNSRSEMNVSTLELGDSALYLCASSFLASGRVDEQFFGPGTRLTVL.

This clonotype was counted only a few times. The rearrangement uses TRBV9 and TRBJ2-2, with 9 bases lining up with TRBD2. CDR1 is SGDLS and CDR2 is YYNGEE in the germline V gene. This CDR3 has 16 residues. Trimming removed 0 bases from V and 7 bases from J; junction bases left unmatched: 7. In DNA, the CDR3 is TGTGCCAGCAGCGTAGACAGCGGGAGGTATTTCGGGGAGCTGTTTTTT. Translating gives CASSVDSGRYFGELFF.

This clonotype has just a few counts. This sequence joins TRBV7-8 and TRBJ2-2; D not resolved. The CDR3 loop spans 13 amino acids. In germline, CDR1 is SGHVS, CDR2 FQNEAQ. Trimming stripped 7 bases from V and 4 bases from J, with 10 bases between. The CDR3 reads CASTIQITGELFF. In DNA, the CDR3 is TGTGCCAGCACCATCCAAATCACCGGGGAGCTGTTTTTT. The full variable domain, completed using reference TRBV7-8 and TRBJ2-2, is GAGVSQSPRYKVAKRGQDVALRCDPISGHVSLFWYQQALGQGPEFLTYFQNEAQLDKSGLPSDRFFAERPEGSVSTLKIQRTQQEDSAVYLCASTIQITGELFFGEGSRLTVL.

This clonotype has just a few counts. V and J are TRBV7-8 and TRBJ1-4; D remains ambiguous. The germline V and J ends were trimmed by 1 base and 8 bases, with 11 bases remaining between them. CDR3 length equals 14 residues. Germline V gene sequence: CDR1 SGHVS, CDR2 FQNEAQ. CDR3: CASSLEHGIEKLFF. The CDR3, as DNA: TGTGCCAGCAGCTTAGAGCATGGAATAGAAAAACTGTTTTTT.

The table lists this clonotype with many counts. The rearrangement links TRBV6-1 to TRBJ2-5, with TRBD2 matching over 12 bases. Germline V gives CDR1 MNHNS, CDR2 SASEGT. This CDR3 has 16 amino acids. The trim removed 5 bases at V and 1 base at J, leaving 5 bases unmatched. CDR3 loop: CASSPLAGGIQETQYF. Here the CDR3 DNA reads TGTGCCAGCAGTCCTCTAGCGGGAGGGATCCAAGAGACCCAGTACTTC.

Many counts were recorded for this clonotype. In DNA form, the CDR3 reads TGTGCCAGCAGCCAGGCTAGCGGGAGATATGAGCAGTTCTTC. This codes for CASSQASGRYEQFF. The chain uses TRBV14 and TRBJ2-1, with 10 nucleotides matching TRBD2. V dropped 3 bases and J dropped 8; count of bases not matched to a gene: 4. The CDR3 has 14 residues. Germline CDR1 and CDR2: SGHDN and FVKESK.

This clonotype was picked up a small number of times. J is TRBJ2-1 and V is TRBV29-1; tentatively, D is TRBD1 (7 bases). V was pared by 4 bases and J by 6 bases, with 10 bases between. The CDR3 is 12 amino acids. Germline CDR1 and CDR2: SQVTM and ANQGSEA. The CDR3 region is CSVGRGVNEQFF. The CDR3 bases are TGCAGCGTTGGCAGGGGGGTCAATGAGCAGTTCTTC.

The chain recombines TRBV30 with TRBJ2-2, with D perhaps TRBD1 or TRBD2 (5 bases each). The CDR3 has 14 residues. From germline, CDR1 is GTSNPN and CDR2 SVGIG (reference sequence). The ends were cut back, 1 base at V and 3 bases at J, with 9 bases in the middle. CDR3 nucleotides: TGTGCCTGGAGTGGGGGGACCGACACCGGGGAGCTGTTTTTT. Residues: CAWSGGTDTGELFF.

This clonotype was picked up a small number of times. The gene calls are TRBV27 and TRBJ1-5; D is unresolved. Trimming stripped 6 bases from V and 5 bases from J, with 14 bases between. The CDR3 is 14 residues long. From germline, CDR1 is MNHEY and CDR2 SMNVEV (reference sequence). The CDR3: CASSSGLYYQPQHF. The CDR3 coding sequence is TGTGCCAGCAGCTCGGGCCTTTACTATCAGCCCCAGCATTTT.

This clonotype occurred many times. The chain employs TRBV5-1 and TRBJ2-5, with 7 bases that match TRBD1. CDR1 SGHRS and CDR2 YFSETQ come from the germline V gene. Trimming took 0 bases from V and 1 from J; bases not matched to a gene: 0. The CDR3 runs 14 residues. CDR3 coding DNA: TGCGCCAGCAGCTTGGGGGACAGCCAAGAGACCCAGTACTTC. Its translation: CASSLGDSQETQYF.

The rearrangement links TRBV10-3 to TRBJ2-2, with a tentative D call TRBD2 (5 bases). Between the trimmed V and J ends, which lost 8 bases and 4 bases, there was a span of 11 bases. The CDR3 has 13 residues. The V gene's germline CDR1 is ENHRY and CDR2 SYGVKD. In DNA form, the CDR3 reads TGTGCCATCGCGGCGAGGGCCACCGGGGAGCTGTTTTTT. Amino acids: CAIAARATGELFF.

This chain connects TRBV29-1 to TRBJ2-1; D may correspond to TRBD1 or TRBD2 (5 bases each). The CDR3 sequence is 11 residues long. Germline values: CDR1 SQVTM, CDR2 ANQGSEA. Deletions cut 6 bases from V and 15 bases from J, with 18 bases between. CDR3 amino acids: CSVLGTLGLFF. The CDR3, as DNA: TGCAGCGTGTTGGGGACGTTGGGATTGTTCTTC.

V and J are TRBV29-1 and TRBJ2-2; 8 bases map to TRBD1. The trim removed 5 bases at V and 4 bases at J, leaving 9 bases unmatched. The CDR3 loop spans 15 amino acids. Germline assignment: CDR1 SQVTM and CDR2 ANQGSEA. For the CDR3, the DNA is TGCAGCGTTAAAGGGGGACAGGAGGTCACCGGGGAGCTGTTTTTT. This gives the protein CSVKGGQEVTGELFF.

The gene calls are TRBV28 and TRBJ2-3; the D gene is possibly TRBD2 (6 bases). The CDR3 has 15 amino acids. V dropped 3 bases and J dropped 1 base, with 11 bases sitting between them. Germline loops: CDR1 MDHEN, CDR2 SYDVKM. The CDR3 region has the DNA TGTGCCAGCAGTTTTACGGGAGTTGGCACAGATACGCAGTATTTT. Its translation is CASSFTGVGTDTQYF.

This clonotype was seen more than once but under ten times. This chain joins TRBV28 and TRBJ2-7; D is possibly TRBD2 (6 bases). V lost 7 bases and J lost 4, with 11 bases in between. Germline CDR1 MDHEN, CDR2 SYDVKM. The CDR3 is 12 amino acids. CDR3 amino acids: CASNRAGYEQYF. The DNA for the CDR3 is TGTGCCAGCAACCGGGCGGGGTACGAGCAGTACTTC. The whole variable domain, filled in from reference TRBV28 and TRBJ2-7, reads DVKVTQSSRYLVKRTGEKVFLECVQDMDHENMFWYRQDPGLGLRLIYFSYDVKMKEKGDIPEGYSVSREKKERFSLILESASTNQTSMYLCASNRAGYEQYFGPGTRLTVT.

The chain is built from TRBV6-5 and TRBJ1-2; the D gene is possibly TRBD1 (6 bases). Germline V lookup: CDR1 MNHEY, CDR2 SVGAGI. The germline V and J ends were trimmed by 3 bases and 5 bases, with 13 bases remaining between them. This CDR3 has 14 residues. DNA of the CDR3: TGTGCCAGCAGTTATTACCCCGGACAGTATGGCTACACCTTC. Amino acid sequence: CASSYYPGQYGYTF.

V usage is TRBV15 and J usage is TRBJ2-2; D is perhaps TRBD1 (5 bases). Trimming removed 1 base at V and 2 bases at J, with 11 bases between. Germline V lookup: CDR1 LNHNV, CDR2 YYDKDF (reference sequence). The CDR3 loop spans 16 amino acids. CDR3 residues: CATSRVDTPNTGELFF. CDR3 DNA: TGTGCCACCAGCAGAGTGGACACCCCCAACACCGGGGAGCTGTTTTTT.

This clonotype was seen more than once but under ten times. J is TRBJ2-6 and V is TRBV4-1, with no clear D. This CDR3 is built from 17 residues. The germline V and J ends were trimmed by 1 base and 1 base, with 11 bases remaining between them. CDR1 is MGHRA, CDR2 YSYEKL, per germline. CDR3 nucleotide sequence: TGCGCCAGCAGCCAAGCACCAACCCGGTCTGGGGCCAACGTCCTGACTTTC. It yields the protein CASSQAPTRSGANVLTF.